This T cell receptor (beta chain) was captured by sequencing in a study of blood T cell repertoires in COVID-19 (dated by TCRdb to about 2020). Context from the whole study: The collaborator samples originated in the United States, Italy and Spain and spanned the acute and convalescent phases of COVID-19. The material from the prospective study consisted of cDNA or gDNA derived from T cells, B-cell-depleted T cells, or PBMCs. Subjects who had been exposed to COVID-19, were actively infected with it, or had recovered from it provided the deeply sampled blood TCRbeta repertoires that made up the dataset. The repertoires were released in a freely available public database meant as a resource for research on the immune response to SARS-CoV-2. The samples were drawn from the first 160 participants of the ongoing ImmuneRACE study and from roughly 1,300 subjects provided by 6 global collaborators. Nearly every sample came with metadata listing a de-identified subject ID, COVID-19 status, age in years and sex. Where available, HLA class I and class II types were obtained from metadata supplied by the sample provider rather than from assay-based typing. Study-wide conclusions, independent of this receptor: Clinical and demographic metadata were provided uncurated, with the amount varying by source and participant.

Collaborating institutions collected whole blood in K2EDTA tubes following their own protocols. For TCRbeta analysis, collaborators shipped samples in one of three forms: frozen whole blood, isolated PBMCs, or DNA extracted from either of those sample types. TCRbeta CDR3 regions were amplified from genomic DNA using the immunoSEQ Assay, a bias-controlled multiplex PCR. The paper's processing steps were these. Nucleated cell counts per sample were estimated from amplification of reference gene primers within the assay. Sequence reads were collapsed and filtered to measure the absolute abundance of every unique TCRbeta CDR3 rearrangement. For each sample, productive Simpson clonality was calculated as the square root of Simpson's diversity index over productive rearrangements. TCRdb holds this immuneACCESS table with in-frame rearrangements only. Some clones are missing; in checked studies, unresolved V genes explain under half, and the rest has no known cause. That table is the source of V, J and clone size, and D and trimming were worked out from the DNA. The sample yields 130,000 to 150,000 clones; about 76% were counted once. Of the sample, around 14% is held by the ten largest clones.

Concerning this clone itself: Its target antigen remains unknown. Base-call qualities are not available, and no considerably larger clone is one nucleotide away.

Sequencing used peripheral blood. The source is a man older than 75 with acute or convalescent COVID-19.

The CDR3 sequence is CASSESSGGMDTQYF. The DNA reads TGTGCCAGCAGTGAGAGTAGCGGGGGGATGGATACGCAGTATTTT. The chain joins TRBV2 to TRBJ2-3, with 10 bases in between that match TRBD2. Reading the germline V gene gives CDR1 SNHLY and CDR2 FYNNEI. Trimming leaves V shorter by 3 bases and J shorter by 6 bases, with the junction holding 6 bases beyond the gene matches. Counted from cysteine to phenylalanine, this CDR3 has 15 amino acids. The retained sequence is limited to the CDR3, 45 bases, with the frame set at the first base.